This T cell receptor (beta chain) was captured by sequencing in a study of CD8 T cells in ankylosing spondylitis. Findings of the study overall: Characteristic of ankylosing spondylitis blood, it appeared, was a TCR beta motif comprising roughly 8 highly homologous variants. Disease-linked clones bore a CD8+ phenotype, appearing relatively rarely in peripheral blood. It was reported that disease-linked clones were significantly enriched in matched ankylosing spondylitis synovial fluid.

This CDR3 is built from 17 residues. CDR1 is SQVTM and CDR2 is ANQGSEA in the germline V gene. V trimming: 6 bases; J trimming: 3 bases; junction bases outside the gene matches: 16. This clonotype has just a few counts. Its antigen is unknown. Libraries for TCR beta were made by quantitative 5'-RACE with molecular barcodes. TCRdb fed the 5' RACE reads into MiXCR, producing one record per CDR3 protein. The sample holds roughly 700,000 distinct CDR3 sequences, under 20% seen once. This chain links TRBV29-1 with TRBJ1-1, with TRBD1 identical over 10 bases. The specimen sequenced was blood, either unsorted or a sorted T cell fraction (not recorded which). The TCR was taken from a male donor with ankylosing spondylitis. The CDR3 DNA is TGCAGCGTGAAAGTCCGGGACAGGGGTGGATTCTACACTGAAGCTTTCTTT. This translates into CSVKVRDRGGFYTEAFF.